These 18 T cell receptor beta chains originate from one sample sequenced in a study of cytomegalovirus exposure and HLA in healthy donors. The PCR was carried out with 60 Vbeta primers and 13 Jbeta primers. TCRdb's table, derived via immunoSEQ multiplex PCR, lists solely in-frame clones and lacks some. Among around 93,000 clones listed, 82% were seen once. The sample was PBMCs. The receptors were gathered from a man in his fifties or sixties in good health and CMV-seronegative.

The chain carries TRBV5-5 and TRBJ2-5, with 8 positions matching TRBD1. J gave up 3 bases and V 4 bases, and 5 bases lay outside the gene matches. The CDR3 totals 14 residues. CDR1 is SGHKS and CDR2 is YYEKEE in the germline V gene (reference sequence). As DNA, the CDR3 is TGTGCCAGCAGCCCGGGACAGGCAGAAGAGACCCAGTACTTC. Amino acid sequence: CASSPGQAEETQYF.

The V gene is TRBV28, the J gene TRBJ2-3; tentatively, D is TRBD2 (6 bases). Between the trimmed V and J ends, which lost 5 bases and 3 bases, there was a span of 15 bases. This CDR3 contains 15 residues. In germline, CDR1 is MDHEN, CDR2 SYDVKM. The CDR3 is CASSRVAVTTDTQYF. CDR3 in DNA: TGTGCCAGCAGTAGGGTAGCGGTAACTACAGATACGCAGTATTTT.

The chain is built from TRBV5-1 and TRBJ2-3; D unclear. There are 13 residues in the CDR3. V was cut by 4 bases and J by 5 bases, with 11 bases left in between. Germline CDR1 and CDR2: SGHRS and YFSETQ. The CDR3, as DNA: TGCGCCAGCAGCCGGTCCGAGGAAGATACGCAGTATTTT. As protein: CASSRSEEDTQYF. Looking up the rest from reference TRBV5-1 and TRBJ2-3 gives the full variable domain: KAGVTQTPRYLIKTRGQQVTLSCSPISGHRSVSWYQQTPGQGLQFLFEYFSETQRNKGNFPGRFSGRQFSNSRSEMNVSTLELGDSALYLCASSRSEEDTQYFGPGTRLTVL.

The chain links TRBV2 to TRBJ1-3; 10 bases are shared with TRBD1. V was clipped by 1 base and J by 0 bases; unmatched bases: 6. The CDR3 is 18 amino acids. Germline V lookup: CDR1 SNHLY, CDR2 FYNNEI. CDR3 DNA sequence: TGTGCCAGCAGTGAAGTGGGGACAGGGGCCTTCTCTGGAAACACCATATATTTT. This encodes CASSEVGTGAFSGNTIYF.

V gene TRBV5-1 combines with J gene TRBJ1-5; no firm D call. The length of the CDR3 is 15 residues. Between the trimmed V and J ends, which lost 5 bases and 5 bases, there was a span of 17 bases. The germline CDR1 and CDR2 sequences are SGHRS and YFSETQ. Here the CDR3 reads CASRAGTGFDQPQHF. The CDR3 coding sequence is TGCGCCAGCAGAGCTGGAACCGGGTTTGATCAGCCCCAGCATTTT.

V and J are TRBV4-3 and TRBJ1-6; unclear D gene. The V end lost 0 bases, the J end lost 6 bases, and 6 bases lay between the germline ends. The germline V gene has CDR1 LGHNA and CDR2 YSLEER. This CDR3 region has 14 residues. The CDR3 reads CASSQDGVNSPLHF. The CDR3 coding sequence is TGCGCCAGCAGCCAAGACGGGGTTAATTCACCCCTCCACTTT.

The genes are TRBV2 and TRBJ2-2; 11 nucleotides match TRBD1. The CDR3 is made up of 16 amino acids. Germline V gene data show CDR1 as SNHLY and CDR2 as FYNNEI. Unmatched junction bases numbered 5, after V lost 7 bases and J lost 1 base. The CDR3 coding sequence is TGTGCCAGCAAAGGACAGGGGGCTCGGAACACCGGGGAGCTGTTTTTT. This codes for CASKGQGARNTGELFF. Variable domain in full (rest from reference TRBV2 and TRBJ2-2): EPEVTQTPSHQVTQMGQEVILRCVPISNHLYFYWYRQILGQKVEFLVSFYNNEISEKSEIFDDQFSVERPDGSNFTLKIRSTKLEDSAMYFCASKGQGARNTGELFFGEGSRLTVL.

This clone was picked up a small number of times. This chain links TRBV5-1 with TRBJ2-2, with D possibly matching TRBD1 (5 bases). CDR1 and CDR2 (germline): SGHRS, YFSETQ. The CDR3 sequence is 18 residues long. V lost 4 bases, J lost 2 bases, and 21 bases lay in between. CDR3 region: CASSLGRKGSPNTGELFF. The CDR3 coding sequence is TGCGCCAGCAGCCTTGGTCGGAAGGGGTCCCCAAACACCGGGGAGCTGTTTTTT.

The CDR3 nucleotides are TGCGCCAGCAGCTTGGGGGCGGGGGCGAGCACCGGGGAGCTGTTTTTT. Protein sequence: CASSLGAGASTGELFF. The chain employs TRBV5-1 and TRBJ2-2; TRBD2 might be the D (7 bases). CDR3 length: 16 amino acids. Trimming stripped 0 bases from V and 4 bases from J, with 13 bases between. CDR1 SGHRS and CDR2 YFSETQ come from the germline V gene.

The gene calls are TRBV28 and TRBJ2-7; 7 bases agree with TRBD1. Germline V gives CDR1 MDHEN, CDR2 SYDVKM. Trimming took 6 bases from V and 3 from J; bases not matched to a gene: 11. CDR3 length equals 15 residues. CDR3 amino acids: CASSNQGVVRYEQYF. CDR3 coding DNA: TGTGCCAGCAGCAACCAGGGGGTGGTACGCTACGAGCAGTACTTC.

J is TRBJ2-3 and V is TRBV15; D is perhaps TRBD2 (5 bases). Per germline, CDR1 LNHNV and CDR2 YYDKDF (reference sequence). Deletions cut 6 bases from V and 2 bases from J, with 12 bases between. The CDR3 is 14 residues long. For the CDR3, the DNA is TGTGCCACCAGTGGTGCTAGCCTCACAGATACGCAGTATTTT. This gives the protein CATSGASLTDTQYF.

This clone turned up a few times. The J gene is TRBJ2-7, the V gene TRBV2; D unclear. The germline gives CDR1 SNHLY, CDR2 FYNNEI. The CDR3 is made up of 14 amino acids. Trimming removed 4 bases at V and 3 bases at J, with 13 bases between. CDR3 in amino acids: CASSATMSVYEQYF. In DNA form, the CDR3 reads TGTGCCAGCAGTGCGACAATGTCAGTCTACGAGCAGTACTTC.

CDR3 sequence: CASGRQGAGELFF. The CDR3 region has the DNA TGTGCTAGTGGCCGACAGGGGGCCGGGGAGCTGTTTTTT. The V and J genes are TRBV12-5 and TRBJ2-2; 9 bases map to TRBD1. Germline V gene sequence: CDR1 LGHNT, CDR2 FRNRAP. CDR3 length: 13 amino acids. With V trimmed by 6 bases and J by 6 bases, 2 bases remained unmatched.

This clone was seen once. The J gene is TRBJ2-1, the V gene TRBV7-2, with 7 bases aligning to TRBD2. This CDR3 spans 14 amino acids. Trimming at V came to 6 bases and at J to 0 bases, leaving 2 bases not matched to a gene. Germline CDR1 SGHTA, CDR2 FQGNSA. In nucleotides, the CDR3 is TGTGCCAGCAGGCGCGGGGGCTCCTACAATGAGCAGTTCTTC. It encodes CASRRGGSYNEQFF.

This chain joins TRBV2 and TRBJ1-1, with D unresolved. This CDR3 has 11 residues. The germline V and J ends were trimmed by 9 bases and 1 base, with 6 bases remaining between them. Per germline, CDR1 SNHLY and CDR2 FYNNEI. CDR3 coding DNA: TGTGCCAGTCTCCGGAACACTGAAGCTTTCTTT. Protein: CASLRNTEAFF. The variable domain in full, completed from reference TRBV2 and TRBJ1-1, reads EPEVTQTPSHQVTQMGQEVILRCVPISNHLYFYWYRQILGQKVEFLVSFYNNEISEKSEIFDDQFSVERPDGSNFTLKIRSTKLEDSAMYFCASLRNTEAFFGQGTRLTVV.

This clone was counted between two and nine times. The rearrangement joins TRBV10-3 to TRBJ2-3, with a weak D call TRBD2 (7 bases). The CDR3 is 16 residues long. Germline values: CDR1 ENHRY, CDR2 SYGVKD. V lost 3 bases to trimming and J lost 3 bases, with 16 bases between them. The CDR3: CAISDRGGEGTDTQYF. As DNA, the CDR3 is TGTGCCATCAGTGATAGGGGGGGTGAGGGAACAGATACGCAGTATTTT.

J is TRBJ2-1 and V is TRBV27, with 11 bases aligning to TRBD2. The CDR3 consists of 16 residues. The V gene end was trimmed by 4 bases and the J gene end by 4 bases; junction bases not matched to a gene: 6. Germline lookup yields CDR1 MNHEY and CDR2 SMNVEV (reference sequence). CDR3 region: CASSSLAGGSYNEQFF. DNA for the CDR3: TGTGCCAGCAGTTCCTTAGCGGGAGGGTCTTACAATGAGCAGTTCTTC.

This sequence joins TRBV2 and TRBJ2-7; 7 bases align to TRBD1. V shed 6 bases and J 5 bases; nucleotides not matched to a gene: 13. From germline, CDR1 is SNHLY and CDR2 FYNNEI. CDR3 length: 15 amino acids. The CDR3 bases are TGTGCCAGCAGGGTGGACCTGAGGGGGCTCAACGAGCAGTACTTC. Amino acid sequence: CASRVDLRGLNEQYF.